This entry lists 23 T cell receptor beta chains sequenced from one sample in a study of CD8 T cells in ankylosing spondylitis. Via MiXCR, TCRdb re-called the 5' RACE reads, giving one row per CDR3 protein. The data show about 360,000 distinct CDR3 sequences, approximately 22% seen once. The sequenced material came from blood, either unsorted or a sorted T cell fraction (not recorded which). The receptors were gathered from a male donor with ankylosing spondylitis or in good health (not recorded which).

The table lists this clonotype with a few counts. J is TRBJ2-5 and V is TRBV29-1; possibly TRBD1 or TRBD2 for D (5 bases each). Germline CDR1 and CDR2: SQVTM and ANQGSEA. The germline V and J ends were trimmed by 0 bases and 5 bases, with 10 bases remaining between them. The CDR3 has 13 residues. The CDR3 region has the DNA TGCAGCGTTGAAGATCTAGGGGAGGAGACCCAGTACTTC. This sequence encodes CSVEDLGEETQYF.

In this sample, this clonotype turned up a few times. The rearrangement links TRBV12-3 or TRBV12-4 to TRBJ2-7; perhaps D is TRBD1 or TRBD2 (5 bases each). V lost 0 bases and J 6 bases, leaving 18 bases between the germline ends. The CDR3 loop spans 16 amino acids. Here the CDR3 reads CASSLAQRGPQSEQYF. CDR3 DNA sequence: TGTGCCAGCAGTTTAGCGCAAAGGGGACCCCAGAGCGAGCAGTACTTC.

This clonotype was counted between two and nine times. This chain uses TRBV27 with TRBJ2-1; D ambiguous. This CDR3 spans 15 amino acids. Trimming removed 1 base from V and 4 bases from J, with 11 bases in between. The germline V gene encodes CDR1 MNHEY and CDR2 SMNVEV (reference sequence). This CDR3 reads CASSLWSGKYNEQFF. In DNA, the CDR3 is TGTGCCAGCAGTTTATGGTCCGGAAAATACAATGAGCAGTTCTTC.

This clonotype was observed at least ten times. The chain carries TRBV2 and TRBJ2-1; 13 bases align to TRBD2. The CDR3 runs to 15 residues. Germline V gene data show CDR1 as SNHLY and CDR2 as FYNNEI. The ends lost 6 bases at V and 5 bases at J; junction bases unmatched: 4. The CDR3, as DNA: TGTGCCAGCAGGAACGGACTAGCGGGGGACAATGAGCAGTTCTTC. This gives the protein CASRNGLAGDNEQFF.

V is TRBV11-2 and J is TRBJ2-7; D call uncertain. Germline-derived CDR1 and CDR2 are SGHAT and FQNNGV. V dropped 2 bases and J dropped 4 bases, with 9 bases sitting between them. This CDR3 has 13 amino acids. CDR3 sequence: CASSLFPGYEQYF. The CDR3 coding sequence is TGTGCCAGCAGCTTATTCCCCGGATACGAGCAGTACTTC.

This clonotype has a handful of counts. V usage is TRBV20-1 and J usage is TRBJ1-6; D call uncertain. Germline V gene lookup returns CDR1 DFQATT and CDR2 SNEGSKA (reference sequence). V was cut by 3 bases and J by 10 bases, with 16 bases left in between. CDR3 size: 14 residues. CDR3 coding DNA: TGCAGTGCTAGGGTTCCGGTGGGAGGCTCACCCCTCCACTTT. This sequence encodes CSARVPVGGSPLHF.

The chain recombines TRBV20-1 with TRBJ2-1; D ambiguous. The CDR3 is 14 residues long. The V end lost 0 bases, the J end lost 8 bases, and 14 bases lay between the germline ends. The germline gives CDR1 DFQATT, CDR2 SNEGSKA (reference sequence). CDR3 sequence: CSARDNLVGDEQFF. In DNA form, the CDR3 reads TGCAGTGCTAGAGATAACCTAGTGGGCGATGAGCAGTTCTTC.

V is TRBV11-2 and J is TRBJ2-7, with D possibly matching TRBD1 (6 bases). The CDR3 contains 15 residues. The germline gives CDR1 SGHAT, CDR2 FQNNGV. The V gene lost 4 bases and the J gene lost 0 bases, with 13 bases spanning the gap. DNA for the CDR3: TGTGCCAGCAGCTCGGGGCAGGGGACCTCCTACGAGCAGTACTTC. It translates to CASSSGQGTSYEQYF.

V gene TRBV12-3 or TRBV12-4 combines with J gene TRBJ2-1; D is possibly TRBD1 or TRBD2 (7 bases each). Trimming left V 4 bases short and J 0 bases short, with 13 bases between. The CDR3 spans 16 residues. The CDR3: CASSSGGVGSYNEQFF. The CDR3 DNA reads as TGTGCCAGCAGTTCAGGGGGGGTAGGCTCCTACAATGAGCAGTTCTTC.

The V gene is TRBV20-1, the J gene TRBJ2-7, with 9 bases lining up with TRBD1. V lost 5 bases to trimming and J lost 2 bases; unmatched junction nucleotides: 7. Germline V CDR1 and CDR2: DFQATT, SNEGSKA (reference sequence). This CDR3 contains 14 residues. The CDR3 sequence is CSAPGDRVTYEQYF. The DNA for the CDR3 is TGCAGTGCTCCAGGGGACAGGGTAACCTACGAGCAGTACTTC.

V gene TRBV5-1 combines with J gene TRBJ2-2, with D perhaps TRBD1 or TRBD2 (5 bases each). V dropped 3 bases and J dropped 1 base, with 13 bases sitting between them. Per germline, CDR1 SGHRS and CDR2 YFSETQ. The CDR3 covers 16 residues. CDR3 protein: CASSYPEGMNTGELFF. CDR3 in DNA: TGCGCCAGCAGCTACCCCGAGGGGATGAACACCGGGGAGCTGTTTTTT.

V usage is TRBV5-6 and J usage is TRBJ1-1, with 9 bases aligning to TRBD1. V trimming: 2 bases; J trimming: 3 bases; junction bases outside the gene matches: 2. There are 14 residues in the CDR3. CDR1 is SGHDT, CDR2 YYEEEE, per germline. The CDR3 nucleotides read TGTGCCAGCAGCTTTGGACAGGGGTACACTGAAGCTTTCTTT. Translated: CASSFGQGYTEAFF.

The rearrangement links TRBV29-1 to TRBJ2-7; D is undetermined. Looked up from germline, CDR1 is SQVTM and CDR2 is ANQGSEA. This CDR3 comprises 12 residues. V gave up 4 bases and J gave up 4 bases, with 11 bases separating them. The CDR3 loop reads CSVVTGLYEQYF. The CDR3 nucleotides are TGCAGCGTTGTGACCGGTCTTTACGAGCAGTACTTC.

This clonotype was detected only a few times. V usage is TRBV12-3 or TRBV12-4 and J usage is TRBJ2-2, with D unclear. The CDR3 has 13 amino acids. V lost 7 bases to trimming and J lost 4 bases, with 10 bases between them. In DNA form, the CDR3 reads TGTGCCAGCAACCCAAAATTCACCGGGGAGCTGTTTTTT. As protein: CASNPKFTGELFF.

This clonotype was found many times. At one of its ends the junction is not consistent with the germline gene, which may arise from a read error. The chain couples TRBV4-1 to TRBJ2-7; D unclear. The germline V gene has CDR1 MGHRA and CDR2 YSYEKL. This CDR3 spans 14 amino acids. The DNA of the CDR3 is TGTGCCAGCAGCCAAGTTGGTCAGAGCTACGAGCAGTACTTC. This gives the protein CASSQVGQSYEQYF.

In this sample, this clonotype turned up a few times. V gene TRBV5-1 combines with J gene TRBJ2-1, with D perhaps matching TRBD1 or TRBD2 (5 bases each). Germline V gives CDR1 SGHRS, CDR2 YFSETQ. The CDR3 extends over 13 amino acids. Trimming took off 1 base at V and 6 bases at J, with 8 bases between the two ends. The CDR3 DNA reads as TGCGCCAGCAGCTTGACGGGGCGCAATGAGCAGTTCTTC. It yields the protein CASSLTGRNEQFF.

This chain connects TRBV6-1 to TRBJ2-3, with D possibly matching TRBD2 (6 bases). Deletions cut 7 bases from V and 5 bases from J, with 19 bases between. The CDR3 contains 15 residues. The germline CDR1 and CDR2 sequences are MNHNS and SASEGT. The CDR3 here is CASTPPGVLVDTQYF. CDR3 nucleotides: TGTGCCAGCACCCCCCCGGGGGTGTTGGTAGATACGCAGTATTTT.

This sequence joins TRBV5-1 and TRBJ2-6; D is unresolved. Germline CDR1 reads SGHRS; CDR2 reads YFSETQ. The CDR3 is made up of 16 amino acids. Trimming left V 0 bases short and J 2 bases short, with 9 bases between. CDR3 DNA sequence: TGCGCCAGCAGCTTGGGCTCGGACCCTGGGGCCAACGTCCTGACTTTC. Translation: CASSLGSDPGANVLTF.

The CDR3 bases are TGTGCCAGCAGCTCGCCGGGGGACAGCTCCTACGAGCAGTACTTC. Translation: CASSSPGDSSYEQYF. This chain connects TRBV7-8 to TRBJ2-7, with D perhaps matching TRBD1 (7 bases). The ends were cut back, 4 bases at V and 0 bases at J, with 13 bases in the middle. Looked up from germline, CDR1 is SGHVS and CDR2 is FQNEAQ. The CDR3 extends over 15 amino acids.

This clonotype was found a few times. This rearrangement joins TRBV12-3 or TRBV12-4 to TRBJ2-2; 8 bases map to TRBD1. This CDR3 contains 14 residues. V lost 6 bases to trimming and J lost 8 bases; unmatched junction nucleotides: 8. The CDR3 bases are TGTGCCAGCAGCCACGGACAGGGAGAGGGGGAGCTGTTTTTT. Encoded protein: CASSHGQGEGELFF.

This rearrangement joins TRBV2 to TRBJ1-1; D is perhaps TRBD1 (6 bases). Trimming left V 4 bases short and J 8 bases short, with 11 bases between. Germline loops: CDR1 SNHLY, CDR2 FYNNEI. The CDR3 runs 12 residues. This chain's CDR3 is CASSAAGTEAFF. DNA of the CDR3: TGTGCCAGCAGTGCCGCTGGGACAGAAGCTTTCTTT.

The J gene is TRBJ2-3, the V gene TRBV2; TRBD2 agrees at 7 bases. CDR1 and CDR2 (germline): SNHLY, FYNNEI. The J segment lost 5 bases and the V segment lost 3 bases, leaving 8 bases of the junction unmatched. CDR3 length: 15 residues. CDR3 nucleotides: TGTGCCAGCAGTGACCCTAGCGGAGGTATAGATACGCAGTATTTT. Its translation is CASSDPSGGIDTQYF.

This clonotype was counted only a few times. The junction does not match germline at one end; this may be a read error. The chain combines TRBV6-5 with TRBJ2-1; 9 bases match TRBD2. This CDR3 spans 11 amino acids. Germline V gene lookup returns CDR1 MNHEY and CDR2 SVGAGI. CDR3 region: CASQLAGTLVF. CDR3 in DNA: TGTGCCAGCCAGCTAGCGGGGACCCTCGTCTTC.